These 8 T cell receptor beta chains share one sample of origin, sequenced in a study of blood T cell repertoires in COVID-19. Only in-frame clones appear in the TCRdb table, and some are missing; sequencing was by immunoSEQ multiplex PCR. Of approximately 450,000 clones detected, around nine tenths appear once; the ten largest clones hold over 1.5%. The sequenced material came from PBMCs or T cells enriched from blood (not recorded which). The receptor set was obtained from a young woman with acute COVID-19.

This clone is a singleton in its sample. The genes are TRBV9 and TRBJ2-7; 7 positions match TRBD1. Germline-derived CDR1 and CDR2 are SGDLS and YYNGEE. The CDR3 is 15 residues long. After removal of 1 base from V and 2 bases from J, the junction contained 6 bases not matched to a gene. CDR3 in amino acids: CASSVLGTAAYEQYF. The CDR3 DNA is TGTGCCAGCAGCGTACTTGGGACAGCAGCCTACGAGCAGTACTTC.

The chain recombines TRBV2 with TRBJ2-5; 11 bases map to TRBD2. Trimming cost V 7 bases and J 4 bases; bases outside gene matches: 14. Germline-derived CDR1 and CDR2 are SNHLY and FYNNEI. There are 17 residues in the CDR3. The CDR3 sequence: CASNTDVTSGVRETQYF. DNA of the CDR3: TGTGCCAGCAATACCGACGTGACTAGCGGGGTTAGAGAGACCCAGTACTTC.

The chain employs TRBV19 and TRBJ1-1, with 11 positions matching TRBD1. There are 15 residues in the CDR3. The junction had 7 bases not matched to a gene; V was cut back by 6 bases and J by 4 bases. Germline V gene data show CDR1 as LNHDA and CDR2 as SQIVND (reference sequence). The CDR3 loop reads CASSTTGTGGTEAFF. The CDR3 DNA reads TGTGCCAGTAGCACGACCGGGACAGGGGGCACTGAAGCTTTCTTT.

V gene TRBV20-1 combines with J gene TRBJ1-1; tentative D call: TRBD1 (6 bases). The V gene lost 5 bases and the J gene lost 11 bases, with 15 bases spanning the gap. CDR1 is DFQATT and CDR2 is SNEGSKA in the germline V gene (reference sequence). The CDR3 runs to 11 residues. CDR3 nucleotide sequence: TGCAGTGCTCTGAACAGGGAACAGGCTTTCTTT. Translation gives CSALNREQAFF.

The chain carries TRBV28 and TRBJ1-6; D gene ambiguous. V was shortened by 5 bases and J by 5 bases, with 13 bases between the two germline ends. The CDR3 has 15 residues. Germline-derived CDR1 and CDR2 are MDHEN and SYDVKM. CDR3 residues: CASSHTSRDNSPLHF. Here the CDR3 DNA reads TGTGCCAGCAGTCACACCTCCCGGGATAATTCACCCCTCCACTTT.

The chain has TRBV19 and TRBJ1-1, with D uncertain. The CDR3 covers 14 residues. The germline CDR1 and CDR2 sequences are LNHDA and SQIVND (reference sequence). V shed 8 bases and J shed 1 base, with 14 bases lying between them. CDR3 sequence (DNA): TGTGCCAGTGGACCCGGGAGAGCGAACACTGAAGCTTTCTTT. The encoded protein is CASGPGRANTEAFF.

V is TRBV18 and J is TRBJ2-1; no reliable D call. Germline V gene data show CDR1 as KGHSH and CDR2 as LQKENI. The ends were cut back, 5 bases at V and 7 bases at J, with 3 bases in the middle. The CDR3 runs to 10 residues. CDR3 residues: CASSENEQFF. CDR3 DNA: TGTGCCAGCTCAGAGAATGAGCAGTTCTTC.

The chain couples TRBV29-1 to TRBJ2-1; tentatively, D is TRBD2 (7 bases). Germline lookup yields CDR1 SQVTM and CDR2 ANQGSEA. The CDR3 contains 13 residues. Trimming shortened V by 6 bases and J by 4 bases, and 13 bases separated the two germline ends. For the CDR3, the DNA is TGCAGCGTGGGGGGGGCCCGTTACAATGAGCAGTTCTTC. Its protein product is CSVGGARYNEQFF.